This T cell receptor beta chain originates from a study of shared clonotypes between healthy human individuals (TCRdb year 2020). With respect to the entire study: A couple of women and a few men aged 18 to 49 years were included in the cohort. Per donor, leukapheresis produced somewhere between about 0.8 and 9.5 billion PBMCs. To estimate repertoire size and how much clonotype sharing occurs between individuals, the study deeply sequenced the blood TCR repertoires of five healthy adults. Different laboratories and diverse techniques were used to prepare libraries and sequence TCR repertoires, to increase sequencing depth and limit assay-specific biases. Per donor, three plates each were used for CD4 naive and CD4 memory, two for CD8 naive, and one for CD8 memory. The paper's findings and limits, for the study overall: Because the study included only a small number of donors, the genetic and exposure-history diversity represented was limited. Larger estimated clonotype richness was generally found for naive subsets than for memory subsets. Sharing across several donors was observed for about 5% of naive CD4, over 3% of naive CD8, 2% to 2.5% of memory CD4, and roughly 0.4% of memory CD8 clonotypes. Pairwise subsampling led to the expectation that sequencing depth would affect the degree of clonotype sharing among donors. Sampling was restricted to blood, and TCR repertoires in tissues likely differ from the TCR repertoires found in blood. Clonotypes shared by all four sorted-subset donors showed higher generation probabilities than non-shared clonotypes. Incomplete sequencing was indicated by rarefaction of sorted-subset datasets, despite the large sequencing depth.

TCR CDR3 regions were amplified from genomic DNA by multiplex PCR using the deep immunoSEQ assay. Genomic DNA extracted from each cell subset was distributed evenly over all wells of several immunoSEQ 96-well plates, and each plate served as one replicate. Each replicate PCR for sorted subsets received about 220 ng genomic DNA, equal to about 30,000 T cell genomes. Purified libraries were quantified with a Qubit 3.0 fluorometer, sized on a Bioanalyzer 2100, and re-quantified with the KAPA Library Quantification kit. Every immunoSEQ 96-well plate was sequenced on a separate single-read 150-cycle Illumina NextSeq 550 flow cell. On the study's bioinformatics: Because only junctional sequences without quality scores were contained in the immunoSEQ output, filtering matching that applied to full-length reads could not be performed. To assign V/J genes and CDR3, sequences were annotated using PyIR, a Python wrapper for IgBLAST v1.9, with IMGT germline references. Reads with weak V/J assignments (E-value above 1e-6), missing CDR3, stop codons, out-of-frame junctions, or ambiguous translated residues were removed. V3J clonotypes were defined as sequences sharing an identical inferred V gene, J gene, and CDR3 amino acid sequence. Percentage overlap between repertoires was computed as shared unique clonotypes divided by the size of the smaller repertoire. RTK rarefaction, the Chao1 estimator, and Recon v2.1 estimates of unobserved clonotypes were used to assess repertoire richness. Generation probabilities were computed with OLGA for all TCRbeta clonotypes obtained by the gDNA method from several donors. The table was pulled from immuneACCESS by TCRdb, which kept in-frame rearrangements only. Such tables lose some clones; where checked, under half of the loss comes from unresolved V genes, and the rest has no known cause. V, J and clone size are those of that table, while D and trimming were read from the DNA. A total of about 1.5 million clones appear in this sample, 95% to 99% of them only once. The top ten clonotypes cover roughly 0.42% of the sample.

A note on this clone: The antigen it recognizes is unknown. Base qualities are not at hand, and no much larger clone is one base apart. Other DNA sequences in this sample translate to the same CDR3.

Donors were healthy HIV-negative adults with no recently reported acute infections or vaccinations. Only Caucasian adults living in Nashville, Tennessee, USA were represented among the donors. CD4+ T cells were enriched through magnetic negative selection, after which naive cells were positively selected on CD45RA and the remaining negative fraction served as the memory subset. Blood was obtained by leukapheresis, after which PBMCs were separated by Ficoll-Histopaque density gradient centrifugation and cryopreserved in liquid nitrogen vapor phase. Analytical flow cytometry was used to check the purity and quantity of every magnetically sorted T cell population. Genomic DNA was isolated from every sorted fraction and measured by UV absorbance on a Nanodrop 2000c. Sequencing was done on a sample of naive CD4+ T cells sorted from blood. The cell subset or site label, as the study defines it: CD45RA+ positively selected. This sequence originates from a man aged 30-40 years in good health.

The bases read TGTGCCAGCAGGCCAACAGGGAGCTCCTACGAGCAGTACTTC. This sequence encodes CASRPTGSSYEQYF. The chain couples TRBV6-5 to TRBJ2-7, and the D gene may be TRBD1, 6 bases matching. V drops 6 bases and J drops 0 bases, leaving 12 bases in between. CDR1 MNHEY and CDR2 SVGAGI were looked up in the germline V gene. Its CDR3 holds 14 amino acids, cysteine through phenylalanine. The only DNA kept is the CDR3, 42 bases in frame from the first base.